These 20 T cell receptor beta chains came from one sample sequenced in a study of cytomegalovirus exposure and HLA in healthy donors. With 60 Vbeta and 13 Jbeta primers, the PCR was carried out. The data were produced by immunoSEQ multiplex PCR, yet TCRdb's version contains in-frame clones alone and is incomplete. The data contain over 70,000 clones, around 80% of them seen just once; the ten biggest clones take up roughly 3%. Sequencing was done on a sample of PBMCs. These TCRs come from a man in his forties or fifties in good health and CMV-seropositive.

This clone was found a few times. The CDR3 region has the DNA TGTGCCAGCAGTCCACTAGCGGGAGTCAGGTACAATGAGCAGTTCTTC. Translation: CASSPLAGVRYNEQFF. The chain couples TRBV11-3 to TRBJ2-1, with 11 bases that match TRBD2. The CDR3 has 16 amino acids. CDR1 SGHNT and CDR2 YENEEA come from the germline V gene. V was clipped by 6 bases and J by 4 bases; unmatched bases: 8. Full variable domain (rest looked up from reference TRBV11-3 and TRBJ2-1): EAGVVQSPRYKIIEKKQPVAFWCNPISGHNTLYWYLQNLGQGPELLIRYENEEAVDDSQLPKDRFSAERLKGVDSTLKIQPAELGDSAVYLCASSPLAGVRYNEQFFGPGTRLTVL.

This clone appeared a few times. V usage is TRBV18 and J usage is TRBJ1-5; TRBD1 matches 10 bases. Looked up from germline, CDR1 is KGHSH and CDR2 is LQKENI. CDR3 length equals 16 residues. J was trimmed by 6 bases and V by 5 bases; bases with no gene match: 10. CDR3 sequence: CASSTYHWDRGQPQHF. The CDR3 DNA follows: TGTGCCAGCTCAACCTATCACTGGGACAGGGGTCAGCCCCAGCATTTT.

This chain links TRBV5-1 with TRBJ2-1; no reliable D call. The CDR3 is 15 residues long. V was trimmed by 1 base and J by 3 bases, leaving 11 bases between them. In germline, CDR1 is SGHRS, CDR2 YFSETQ. CDR3 residues: CASSLMRPFYNEQFF. CDR3 nucleotide sequence: TGCGCCAGCAGCTTGATGCGCCCATTCTACAATGAGCAGTTCTTC.

This clone was seen a handful of times. V and J are TRBV9 and TRBJ1-6; D unclear. The CDR3 has 14 amino acids. The V end was cut by 0 bases, the J end by 4 bases, with 5 bases between. Germline V lookup: CDR1 SGDLS, CDR2 YYNGEE. CDR3 DNA: TGTGCCAGCAGCGTAGAAGCGTATAATTCACCCCTCCACTTT. Translating gives CASSVEAYNSPLHF. Filled out from reference TRBV9 and TRBJ1-6, the complete variable domain reads DSGVTQTPKHLITATGQRVTLRCSPRSGDLSVYWYQQSLDQGLQFLIQYYNGEERAKGNILERFSAQQFPDLHSELNLSSLELGDSALYFCASSVEAYNSPLHFGNGTRLTVT.

The V call is TRBV5-1, the J call TRBJ2-3; D gene ambiguous. The CDR3 has 12 residues. With 4 bases removed from V and 2 bases from J, the gap between germline ends came to 5 bases. The germline V gene encodes CDR1 SGHRS and CDR2 YFSETQ. The CDR3 region is CASSLYTDTQYF. Written as DNA, the CDR3 is TGCGCCAGCAGCCTATACACAGATACGCAGTATTTT.

The chain uses TRBV19 and TRBJ2-5; TRBD2 aligns across 9 bases. CDR3 length: 18 amino acids. Germline values: CDR1 LNHDA, CDR2 SQIVND (reference sequence). V lost 3 bases, J lost 1 base, and 12 bases stayed unmatched. The CDR3 spells CASSIGSSGNWVQETQYF. DNA for the CDR3: TGTGCCAGTAGTATTGGGTCTAGCGGGAATTGGGTCCAAGAGACCCAGTACTTC.

The chain carries TRBV7-2 and TRBJ2-1; TRBD2 matches 7 bases. The V gene end was trimmed by 5 bases and the J gene end by 3 bases; junction bases not matched to a gene: 16. Germline CDR1 is SGHTA and CDR2 is FQGNSA. CDR3 length equals 18 residues. CDR3 sequence (DNA): TGTGCCAGCAGCATTAGATGGGTTGGGACGGGAGGCTACAATGAGCAGTTCTTC. Residues: CASSIRWVGTGGYNEQFF.

The chain employs TRBV18 and TRBJ2-5, with a possible D match to TRBD2 (6 bases). V lost 5 bases and J lost 1, with 8 bases in between. Germline V gene sequence: CDR1 KGHSH, CDR2 LQKENI. The CDR3 spans 13 residues. The CDR3 nucleotides are TGTGCCAGCTCAACGGGAGCCCAAGAGACCCAGTACTTC. This translates into CASSTGAQETQYF.

This clone was recorded a few times. The rearrangement uses TRBV29-1 and TRBJ1-2, with TRBD1 matching over 7 bases. The J segment lost 7 bases and the V segment lost 3 bases, leaving 8 bases of the junction unmatched. The germline V gene has CDR1 SQVTM and CDR2 ANQGSEA. CDR3 length: 13 amino acids. The CDR3 nucleotides read TGCAGCGTTGAGATCGAGGGGGCGCGTGGCTACACCTTC. The encoded protein is CSVEIEGARGYTF.

J is TRBJ2-7 and V is TRBV7-9; TRBD2 matches 10 bases. Germline V CDR1 and CDR2: SEHNR, FQNEAQ (reference sequence). V gave up 1 base and J gave up 3 bases; unmatched junction bases: 9. The CDR3 is 17 amino acids. CDR3 sequence reads: CASSLDMLAGAYYEQYF. CDR3 DNA sequence: TGTGCCAGCAGCTTAGATATGCTAGCGGGAGCGTACTACGAGCAGTACTTC.

The chain has TRBV27 and TRBJ1-2, with a tentative D call TRBD1 (5 bases). The ends were cut back, 6 bases at V and 1 base at J, with 18 bases in the middle. The CDR3 contains 16 residues. The germline gives CDR1 MNHEY, CDR2 SMNVEV (reference sequence). CDR3 in DNA: TGTGCCAGCAGGAAAGACAGCATCGTACTTAACTATGGCTACACCTTC. It specifies CASRKDSIVLNYGYTF.

The chain links TRBV10-3 to TRBJ1-4, with D tentatively TRBD1 (5 bases). V lost 8 bases and J lost 8, with 12 bases in between. CDR3 size: 12 residues. CDR1 is ENHRY, CDR2 SYGVKD, per germline. The CDR3 loop is CAIGANEEKLFF. The CDR3 bases are TGTGCCATCGGGGCTAATGAGGAAAAACTGTTTTTT.

This clone was detected only once. A much larger clone differs by one base, so this may be a read error. The V and J genes are TRBV5-4 and TRBJ1-4; possibly TRBD1 for D (5 bases). V was trimmed by 2 bases and J by 5 bases, leaving 7 bases between them. CDR3 length equals 13 residues. CDR1 is SGHNT and CDR2 is YYREEE in the germline V gene (reference sequence). The CDR3 protein is CASSLSGNEKLFF. The CDR3 DNA is TGTGCCAGCAGCTTATCAGGGAATGAAAAACTGTTTTTT.

There are a few counts of this clone. The rearrangement joins TRBV29-1 to TRBJ2-1; D is uncertain. V was clipped by 4 bases and J by 6 bases, with 10 bases between them. In germline, CDR1 is SQVTM, CDR2 ANQGSEA. The CDR3 totals 12 residues. The CDR3 protein is CSVGKSFNEQFF. For the CDR3, the DNA is TGCAGCGTTGGAAAGAGTTTCAATGAGCAGTTCTTC.

J is TRBJ2-5 and V is TRBV6-4, with 8 bases fitting TRBD2. The germline gives CDR1 MRHNA, CDR2 SNTAGT. The CDR3 runs to 15 residues. V shed 4 bases and J 1 base; nucleotides not matched to a gene: 5. CDR3 residues: CASSVIAGTQETQYF. The CDR3 region has the DNA TGTGCCAGCAGTGTGATAGCGGGAACCCAAGAGACCCAGTACTTC.

The V and J genes are TRBV19 and TRBJ2-1; 7 bases agree with TRBD2. The V segment lost 1 base and the J segment 6 bases; nucleotides outside the gene matches: 6. The CDR3 length is 15 residues. Germline CDR1 and CDR2: LNHDA and SQIVND (reference sequence). The CDR3 protein is CASSIGAGTTNEQFF. In DNA form, the CDR3 reads TGTGCCAGTAGTATAGGGGCCGGGACTACCAATGAGCAGTTCTTC.

The V gene is TRBV11-3, the J gene TRBJ2-7; D is perhaps TRBD2 (6 bases). Germline V gene lookup returns CDR1 SGHNT and CDR2 YENEEA. This CDR3 spans 13 amino acids. Trimming removed 5 bases at V and 0 bases at J, with 8 bases between. The CDR3 sequence: CASSTTSSYEQYF. For the CDR3, the DNA is TGTGCCAGCAGCACGACTAGCTCCTACGAGCAGTACTTC.

CDR3 coding DNA: TGTGCCAGCAGCCCCGGGACTAGCGGGCGAGGTGGCGGGGAGCTGTTTTTT. Translated, it gives CASSPGTSGRGGGELFF. The chain carries TRBV14 and TRBJ2-2, with 12 bases that match TRBD2. Trimming removed 4 bases from V and 7 bases from J; junction bases left unmatched: 10. Germline CDR1 reads SGHDN; CDR2 reads FVKESK. The length of the CDR3 is 17 residues. Combining the CDR3 with reference TRBV14 and TRBJ2-2 gives the whole variable domain EAGVTQFPSHSVIEKGQTVTLRCDPISGHDNLYWYRRVMGKEIKFLLHFVKESKQDESGMPNNRFLAERTGGTYSTLKVQPAELEDSGVYFCASSPGTSGRGGGELFFGEGSRLTVL.

The V call is TRBV18, the J call TRBJ1-1; D might be TRBD1 (5 bases). V lost 2 bases to trimming and J lost 4 bases, with 8 bases between them. Germline V gene data show CDR1 as KGHSH and CDR2 as LQKENI. The CDR3 consists of 13 residues. CDR3 nucleotides: TGTGCCAGCTCACCAGGGGCACCCACTGAAGCTTTCTTT. It specifies CASSPGAPTEAFF.

The rearrangement uses TRBV4-1 and TRBJ2-5; 9 bases agree with TRBD2. Germline trimming cut 0 bases from V and 0 bases from J; bases unmatched to any gene: 11. From germline, CDR1 is MGHRA and CDR2 YSYEKL. CDR3 length: 19 amino acids. CDR3 sequence (DNA): TGCGCCAGCAGCCAAGATCCGACTAGCGGTACTATATACCAAGAGACCCAGTACTTC. Protein sequence: CASSQDPTSGTIYQETQYF.